This T cell receptor beta chain was obtained from a study of blood T cell repertoires in COVID-19. Original data processing: Scientists estimated how many nucleated cells there were by amplifying reference gene primers. Clones were read by immunoSEQ multiplex PCR, and TCRdb kept only the in-frame ones, dropping some. V and J calls plus clone size are reproduced from that table; the DNA served to infer D and trimming. Of fewer than 70,000 clones listed, approximately 81% are singletons. CDR1 MNHNS and CDR2 SASEGT come from the germline V gene. The CDR3 covers 19 residues. Germline trimming cut 2 bases from V and 0 bases from J; bases unmatched to any gene: 12.

The source is a man aged 50 to 60 with active COVID-19. Sequences were obtained from peripheral blood. The chain couples TRBV6-1 to TRBJ1-3; TRBD1 matches at 8 bases. Here the CDR3 reads CASSESYWTGPYSGNTIYF. CDR3 DNA sequence: TGTGCCAGCAGTGAAAGCTATTGGACAGGGCCCTACTCTGGAAACACCATATATTTT.